This TCR beta chain came from a study of blood T cells in healthy people across ages. Together with a sample-barcoded 5' primer, a J-beta primer mix was included in a second PCR lasting roughly 6 to 12 cycles. Tags on each cDNA molecule came from a template-switch adaptor with 12 random nucleotides. In TCRdb, the 5' RACE reads were re-called with MiXCR into one record per CDR3 protein. This table has more than 800,000 distinct CDR3 sequences, 29% appearing once. Germline V gene lookup returns CDR1 SGHKS and CDR2 YYEKEE (reference sequence). This CDR3 has 12 residues. Between the trimmed V and J ends, which lost 1 base and 8 bases, there was a span of 7 bases. Remarks on this clonotype: Its antigen is not known.

Study-level findings and limits: Donors of long life had a larger count of naive CD4+ cells and greater diversity than aged donors. Among T cells, TCR beta diversity per million cells dropped roughly linearly as age rose.

The chain recombines TRBV5-5 with TRBJ2-4; a possible D gene is TRBD1 (6 bases). The receptor was isolated from a woman of 80 years or more in good health. Sequenced input: blood. The CDR3 is CASSLKGDIQYF. The DNA for the CDR3 is TGTGCCAGCAGCTTGAAGGGGGACATTCAGTACTTC.